The clone carrying this TCR beta chain was picked up many times. No antigen is known for it. The sample comes from a study of identical twins. Study-wide points: Twin-shared out-of-frame alpha sequences showed excess low generation probability. Partial confounding of zero-insertion analyses by invariant MAIT and iNKT cells was possible. The models systematically underestimated how much out-of-frame TCR alpha was shared in monozygotic twins.

MiXCR, applied by TCRdb to the 5' RACE reads, yields one record per CDR3 protein. The table shows about 240,000 distinct CDR3 sequences, with over 9.5% occurring only once. The same data also went into a second study, on yellow fever vaccine responses in identical twins.

The sequenced sample was memory (CD45RO+) T cells sorted from blood. The receptor was derived from a woman under 30 in good health.

This CDR3 reads CASSQVQPNTEAFF. CDR3 in DNA: TGTGCCAGCAGCCAAGTTCAACCGAACACTGAAGCTTTCTTT. This chain joins TRBV3-1 and TRBJ1-1; D call uncertain. This CDR3 has 14 residues. Germline V gene sequence: CDR1 LGHDT, CDR2 YNNKEL (reference sequence). V dropped 1 base and J dropped 1 base, with 7 bases sitting between them.